This T cell receptor (beta chain) is drawn from a study of blood T cell repertoires in COVID-19. Study background: Acute-phase and convalescent COVID-19 samples originated in the United States, Italy and Spain.

Sequencing used immunoSEQ multiplex PCR; TCRdb keeps in-frame clones, though not all of them. The sample yields around 190,000 clones, 82% seen once. V trimming: 6 bases; J trimming: 4 bases; junction bases outside the gene matches: 9. The CDR3 loop spans 15 amino acids. Per the germline V gene, CDR1 is MNHNY and CDR2 is SVGAGI (reference sequence). The chain combines TRBV6-6 with TRBJ2-1; 7 bases fit TRBD1. Sequences were obtained from peripheral blood. This TCR came from a woman aged 60-75 years with COVID-19, enrolled during active disease. CDR3 sequence reads: CASSTNRDRYNEQFF. In DNA form, the CDR3 reads TGTGCCAGCAGCACTAACCGGGACAGATACAATGAGCAGTTCTTC.